This passage covers 27 T cell receptor beta chains from one sample sequenced in a study of blood T cell repertoires in COVID-19. Profiling relied on immunoSEQ multiplex PCR, and the TCRdb table lists in-frame clones only, not all of them. The sample records 150,000 to 200,000 clones, 88% being singletons. The specimen sequenced was peripheral blood. The receptor source for this set is a man in his forties with active or convalescent COVID-19.

CDR3 in amino acids: CASSIRGGQETQYF. CDR3 DNA sequence: TGTGCCAGCAGCATCAGGGGCGGCCAAGAGACCCAGTACTTC. The gene calls are TRBV11-2 and TRBJ2-5, with a weak D call TRBD1 (6 bases). Germline assignment: CDR1 SGHAT and CDR2 FQNNGV. This CDR3 comprises 14 residues. Trimming cost V 5 bases and J 1 base, with 11 bases left between them.

The J gene is TRBJ2-7, the V gene TRBV11-2, with D maybe TRBD1 (5 bases). Germline V gives CDR1 SGHAT, CDR2 FQNNGV. The V end lost 5 bases, the J end lost 0 bases, and 17 bases lay between the germline ends. This CDR3 contains 16 residues. CDR3 protein: CASSHQFQGHSYEQYF. As DNA, the CDR3 is TGTGCCAGCAGCCACCAGTTTCAGGGCCACTCCTACGAGCAGTACTTC.

The rearrangement links TRBV11-3 to TRBJ2-2; TRBD2 might be the D (6 bases). Germline V gene sequence: CDR1 SGHNT, CDR2 YENEEA. The V end was cut by 5 bases, the J end by 3 bases, with 13 bases between. The CDR3 consists of 15 residues. CDR3 loop: CASSDAGRDTGELFF. For the CDR3, the DNA is TGTGCCAGCAGCGATGCCGGGAGAGACACCGGGGAGCTGTTTTTT. Full variable domain (rest looked up from reference TRBV11-3 and TRBJ2-2): EAGVVQSPRYKIIEKKQPVAFWCNPISGHNTLYWYLQNLGQGPELLIRYENEEAVDDSQLPKDRFSAERLKGVDSTLKIQPAELGDSAVYLCASSDAGRDTGELFFGEGSRLTVL.

This clone was detected once. The chain employs TRBV19 and TRBJ1-1; the match to TRBD1 covers 7 bases. Unmatched junction bases numbered 6, after V lost 7 bases and J lost 1 base. This CDR3 spans 14 amino acids. Germline loops: CDR1 LNHDA, CDR2 SQIVND (reference sequence). The CDR3: CASTKGAGNTEAFF. The CDR3 DNA sequence: TGTGCCAGTACGAAGGGGGCAGGGAACACTGAAGCTTTCTTT.

The genes are TRBV6-6 and TRBJ1-2; D ambiguous. Germline loops: CDR1 MNHNY, CDR2 SVGAGI (reference sequence). V lost 6 bases and J lost 3, with 11 bases in between. This CDR3 has 13 residues. The CDR3: CASSFQVDYGYTF. In nucleotides, the CDR3 is TGTGCCAGCAGCTTCCAGGTCGACTATGGCTACACCTTC.

The chain recombines TRBV7-2 with TRBJ1-2, with 11 nucleotides matching TRBD1. With V trimmed by 5 bases and J by 4 bases, 6 bases remained unmatched. The germline gives CDR1 SGHTA, CDR2 FQGNSA. This CDR3 is built from 15 residues. The CDR3 region has the DNA TGTGCCAGCAGCCCCCGGGACAGGGGGGGCTATGGCTACACCTTC. Its translation: CASSPRDRGGYGYTF.

This chain joins TRBV7-3 and TRBJ2-3; 12 bases match TRBD1. The CDR3 is 15 residues long. Germline CDR1 SGHTA, CDR2 FQGTGA. The junction had 4 bases not matched to a gene; V was cut back by 5 bases and J by 4 bases. CDR3 amino acids: CASSHGTGGADTQYF. The CDR3 DNA reads as TGTGCCAGCAGCCACGGGACAGGGGGCGCAGATACGCAGTATTTT. Filled out from reference TRBV7-3 and TRBJ2-3, the complete variable domain reads GAGVSQTPSNKVTEKGKYVELRCDPISGHTALYWYRQSLGQGPEFLIYFQGTGAADDSGLPNDRFFAVRPEGSVSTLKIQRTERGDSAVYLCASSHGTGGADTQYFGPGTRLTVL.

The CDR3 DNA sequence: TGTGCCAGCAGCTTAGCTCTTAACTATGAGCAGTTCTTC. Amino acid sequence: CASSLALNYEQFF. The chain carries TRBV7-8 and TRBJ2-1; D remains ambiguous. Germline assignment: CDR1 SGHVS and CDR2 FQNEAQ. V was cut by 0 bases and J by 8 bases, with 8 bases left in between. The CDR3 runs 13 residues.

The V call is TRBV6-1, the J call TRBJ2-2; D might be TRBD1 (6 bases). The CDR3 runs 15 residues. With 5 bases removed from V and 0 bases from J, the gap between germline ends came to 10 bases. The germline V gene has CDR1 MNHNS and CDR2 SASEGT. CDR3 loop: CASSFRGANTGELFF. The CDR3 bases are TGTGCCAGCAGTTTCAGGGGTGCGAACACCGGGGAGCTGTTTTTT.

The chain recombines TRBV27 with TRBJ2-3; the match to TRBD1 covers 7 bases. Losses at the gene ends were 2 bases for V and 5 bases for J; bases not matched to a gene: 34. Germline CDR1 is MNHEY and CDR2 is SMNVEV (reference sequence). The CDR3 contains 24 residues. The CDR3 sequence: CASSLTPRIETGTCQTQNKDTQYF. In DNA form, the CDR3 reads TGTGCCAGCAGTTTAACTCCACGCATCGAGACAGGGACCTGCCAGACGCAAAACAAAGATACGCAGTATTTT.

The V call is TRBV27, the J call TRBJ2-1, with D perhaps TRBD1 (6 bases). V dropped 8 bases and J dropped 7 bases, with 15 bases sitting between them. Germline assignment: CDR1 MNHEY and CDR2 SMNVEV (reference sequence). This CDR3 has 13 amino acids. The CDR3 DNA is TGTGCCAGCCAGGAAGGGGGTAGGAATGAGCAGTTCTTC. This gives the protein CASQEGGRNEQFF.

V is TRBV9 and J is TRBJ1-6; D unresolved. The CDR3 runs 15 residues. The germline V gene encodes CDR1 SGDLS and CDR2 YYNGEE. Deletions cut 1 base from V and 7 bases from J, with 12 bases between. CDR3 DNA: TGTGCCAGCAGCGTAAGAGGGATCTCGAATTCACCCCTCCACTTT. This codes for CASSVRGISNSPLHF.

The rearrangement joins TRBV28 to TRBJ2-7, with D uncertain. The CDR3 runs 13 residues. Germline CDR1 MDHEN, CDR2 SYDVKM. Trimming cost V 2 bases and J 2 bases, with 7 bases left between them. The CDR3 loop reads CASSLPIAYEQYF. The CDR3 DNA follows: TGTGCCAGCAGTTTACCCATAGCCTACGAGCAGTACTTC.

The chain is built from TRBV30 and TRBJ1-1; D is unresolved. V was cut by 4 bases and J by 5 bases, with 14 bases left in between. The CDR3 consists of 13 residues. Germline assignment: CDR1 GTSNPN and CDR2 SVGIG (reference sequence). The CDR3 sequence is CAWTLAVETEAFF. As DNA, the CDR3 is TGTGCCTGGACTTTGGCCGTGGAGACTGAAGCTTTCTTT.

The chain uses TRBV3-1 (or the pseudogene TRBV3-2) and TRBJ1-2; D gene ambiguous. The CDR3 is 15 amino acids. Germline CDR1 is LGHDT and CDR2 is YNNKEL (reference sequence). Deletions cut 0 bases from V and 3 bases from J, with 11 bases between. The CDR3, as DNA: TGTGCCAGCAGCCAAGAAGCGGCAGGAGACTATGGCTACACCTTC. Translation gives CASSQEAAGDYGYTF.

This chain connects TRBV11-2 to TRBJ1-1, with D perhaps TRBD1 (5 bases). There are 14 residues in the CDR3. Germline loops: CDR1 SGHAT, CDR2 FQNNGV. The germline V and J ends were trimmed by 5 bases and 4 bases, with 14 bases remaining between them. CDR3 protein: CASSPGAGGTEAFF. CDR3 bases: TGTGCCAGCAGCCCCGGCGCGGGGGGCACTGAAGCTTTCTTT. Full variable domain (outside the CDR3, taken from reference TRBV11-2 and TRBJ1-1): EAGVAQSPRYKIIEKRQSVAFWCNPISGHATLYWYQQILGQGPKLLIQFQNNGVVDDSQLPKDRFSAERLKGVDSTLKIQPAKLEDSAVYLCASSPGAGGTEAFFGQGTRLTVV.

This clone was seen once. This rearrangement joins TRBV3-1 (or the pseudogene TRBV3-2) to TRBJ1-6; D unresolved. The CDR3 contains 18 residues. Deletions cut 1 base from V and 1 base from J, with 14 bases between. The germline V gene has CDR1 LGHDT and CDR2 YNNKEL (reference sequence). The CDR3 region is CASSQVELTRSYNSPLHF. The CDR3 DNA sequence: TGTGCCAGCAGCCAAGTTGAACTGACACGGTCCTATAATTCACCCCTCCACTTT.

This clone was counted between two and nine times. At one end the junction does not follow the germline gene, possibly because of a read error. This rearrangement joins TRBV23-1 to TRBJ1-5, with a weak D call TRBD1 (5 bases). TRBV23-1 is recorded as an ORF, its role being uncertain. The CDR3 runs 13 residues. DNA of the CDR3: TGCGCCAGCAGTCAATTAAAGCGACAGCTCTTGAATTTT. Translated: CASSQLKRQLLNF.

The J gene is TRBJ1-6, the V gene TRBV6-1, with TRBD1 matching 7 bases. Germline V CDR1 and CDR2: MNHNS, SASEGT. The V segment lost 4 bases and the J segment 0 bases; nucleotides outside the gene matches: 9. This CDR3 has 18 amino acids. The CDR3 DNA follows: TGTGCCAGCAGTGTGACAGGGTCCCAGAGCTCCTATAATTCACCCCTCCACTTT. Protein sequence: CASSVTGSQSSYNSPLHF.

V is TRBV18 and J is TRBJ2-5, with D perhaps TRBD1 (6 bases). V lost 6 bases, J lost 13 bases, and 18 bases lay in between. This CDR3 has 12 amino acids. Germline V CDR1 and CDR2: KGHSH, LQKENI. This CDR3 reads CASSPKDSVLYF. The CDR3 region has the DNA TGTGCCAGCTCCCCCAAGGACAGTGTTTTGTACTTC. Full variable domain (missing parts from reference TRBV18 and TRBJ2-5): NAGVMQNPRHLVRRRGQEARLRCSPMKGHSHVYWYRQLPEEGLKFMVYLQKENIIDESGMPKERFSAEFPKEGPSILRIQQVVRGDSAAYFCASSPKDSVLYFGPGTRLLVL.

The rearrangement uses TRBV27 and TRBJ2-1; D is perhaps TRBD2 (6 bases). CDR1 MNHEY and CDR2 SMNVEV come from the germline V gene (reference sequence). V gave up 0 bases and J gave up 3 bases, with 15 bases separating them. This CDR3 has 17 amino acids. DNA for the CDR3: TGTGCCAGCAGTTTATCGGCTGGCGGGGCTGGCTACAATGAGCAGTTCTTC. Its translation is CASSLSAGGAGYNEQFF.

V gene TRBV29-1 combines with J gene TRBJ1-4; D not certain. With 6 bases removed from V and 8 bases from J, the gap between germline ends came to 10 bases. The CDR3 has 11 amino acids. The germline CDR1 and CDR2 sequences are SQVTM and ANQGSEA. For the CDR3, the DNA is TGCAGCGTCGGTGGAGGGGAAAAACTGTTTTTT. Translated: CSVGGGEKLFF.

The chain links TRBV5-1 to TRBJ2-7; the D gene is possibly TRBD2 (6 bases). There are 14 residues in the CDR3. The V end was cut by 1 base, the J end by 7 bases, with 15 bases between. Germline V CDR1 and CDR2: SGHRS, YFSETQ. This CDR3 is CASSLPGTAGEQYF. The DNA of the CDR3 is TGCGCCAGCAGCTTGCCCGGGACTGCGGGGGAGCAGTACTTC.

The CDR3 sequence: CASSSDRAPYEQYF. The DNA of the CDR3 is TGCGCCAGCAGTTCGGACAGGGCTCCCTACGAGCAGTACTTC. The genes are TRBV5-1 and TRBJ2-7, with 8 bases aligning to TRBD1. Germline values: CDR1 SGHRS, CDR2 YFSETQ. The trim removed 5 bases at V and 2 bases at J, leaving 6 bases unmatched. This CDR3 comprises 14 residues.

The gene calls are TRBV2 and TRBJ1-5; D is ambiguous. Germline CDR1 and CDR2: SNHLY and FYNNEI. The CDR3 runs to 11 residues. The germline V and J ends were trimmed by 6 bases and 7 bases, with 7 bases remaining between them. The CDR3 here is CASRGSQPQHF. The CDR3 DNA is TGTGCCAGCAGGGGTAGCCAGCCCCAGCATTTT.

In its sample, this clone was seen once. The V call is TRBV6-2 or TRBV6-3, the J call TRBJ2-5, with D possibly matching TRBD2 (5 bases). Germline values: CDR1 MNHEY, CDR2 SVGEGT. This CDR3 comprises 14 residues. The V end was cut by 2 bases, the J end by 5 bases, with 12 bases between. The CDR3, as DNA: TGTGCCAGCAGTTACGAGGGTAGTAGGGAGACCCAGTACTTC. Translation gives CASSYEGSRETQYF.

The CDR3 loop is CASRREGGGNSPLHF. The CDR3 coding sequence is TGTGCCAGCAGGAGAGAAGGGGGCGGCAATTCACCCCTCCACTTT. The V and J genes are TRBV6-5 and TRBJ1-6; 7 bases map to TRBD1. This CDR3 is built from 15 residues. V was clipped by 6 bases and J by 7 bases; unmatched bases: 9. Germline V gene sequence: CDR1 MNHEY, CDR2 SVGAGI.